These T cell receptor beta chains were read from a single sample in a study of breast tumors, draining lymph nodes, adjacent tissues. TCRdb used MiXCR to reprocess the multiplex PCR reads, holding one entry per CDR3 protein. This sample has about 130,000 distinct CDR3 sequences, with 21% found just once. The sequencing sample was made of axillary lymph node tissue. These receptors were collected from a female donor with breast cancer. Some clones in this sample may be carry-over from other donors' samples. Each CDR3 is given with its conserved first and last residue.

V	J	CDR3
TRBV4-1	TRBJ2-5	CASSYRVGETQYF
TRBV12-3/TRBV12-4	TRBJ2-6	CASSPGGSGANVLTF
TRBV19	TRBJ2-2	CASSIALGTGELFF
TRBV27	TRBJ1-4	CASSSTAINEKLFF
TRBV9	TRBJ2-3	CASSVEDSTDTQYF
TRBV6-5	TRBJ2-2	CASRIRDAETGELFF
TRBV28	TRBJ1-2	CASSPPGLGYTF
TRBV28	TRBJ2-1	CASTRVFYNEQFF
TRBV19	TRBJ2-7	CASSMRGNSYEQYF
TRBV5-4	TRBJ2-1	CASSPTSYNEQFF
TRBV20-1	TRBJ1-2	CSARFGGHGYGYTF
TRBV4-1	TRBJ2-1	CASSQELAAAYNEQFF
TRBV4-1	TRBJ1-3	CASSQVLVGSGGTIYF
TRBV11-2	TRBJ1-4	CASSLGLPGVGEKLFF
TRBV20-1	TRBJ2-7	CSARDGGRYEQYF
TRBV2	TRBJ1-2	CASIRAGVRGYTF
TRBV7-6	TRBJ2-1	CASSLRNEQFF
TRBV6-1	TRBJ2-5	CASSARIPLGQETQYF
TRBV12-5	TRBJ2-4	CASGRTGLDIQYF
TRBV28	TRBJ2-7	CASSFRQAVYEQYF
TRBV6-1	TRBJ2-2	CASSGGLALGTGELFF
TRBV5-5	TRBJ1-6	CASSLTGGASPLHF
TRBV7-3	TRBJ2-3	CASSLLDSSDTQYF
TRBV20-1	TRBJ2-7	CSASSPQGGGYEQYF
TRBV4-2	TRBJ2-7	CASSQDRTSLSGEQYF
TRBV3-1	TRBJ1-5	CASSHSGGNQPQHF
TRBV28	TRBJ1-5	CASSSGHPNQPQHF
TRBV3-1	TRBJ2-7	CASSPARSAEQYF
TRBV30	TRBJ1-4	CAGMGGIGEGKLFF
TRBV30	TRBJ2-3	CAWSRASGSTDTQYF
TRBV12-3/TRBV12-4	TRBJ2-2	CASSSLGQGNTGGLFF
TRBV3-1	TRBJ1-5	CASSQSDRATNQPQHF
TRBV5-6	TRBJ2-5	CASSLVKETQYF
TRBV27	TRBJ1-3	CASSLSKTSGNTIYF
TRBV2	TRBJ1-3	CASRGQGAVSGNTIYF
TRBV7-2	TRBJ1-2	CASSTGSSGYTF
TRBV19	TRBJ1-6	CASRPAPRTPLHF
TRBV18	TRBJ2-5	CASSRAKPGQGRQETQYF
TRBV3-1	TRBJ2-2	CASSQVSTGELFF
TRBV4-1	TRBJ1-4	CASSQDRLAGGEKLFF
TRBV5-1	TRBJ2-1	CASSPSVLADLRGNEQFF
TRBV28	TRBJ2-7	CASSAYSYEQYF
TRBV11-2	TRBJ1-6	CASSLDGYAYNSPLHF
TRBV20-1	TRBJ2-2	CSANRDTGELFF
TRBV20-1	TRBJ2-1	CSASWGRGNLGEQFF
TRBV15	TRBJ1-4	CATSRGQGGEKLFF
TRBV3-1	TRBJ2-7	CASSPTTYEQYF
TRBV6-1	TRBJ1-3	CASQQEHSGNTIYF
TRBV10-3	TRBJ2-3	CAISVVRGTDTQYF
TRBV5-5	TRBJ2-5	CASSGSALETQYF
TRBV9	TRBJ1-2	CASSPRGVGGYTF
TRBV10-3	TRBJ2-2	CAIRGQTGELFF
TRBV9	TRBJ1-6	CASSVGGAPRSPLHF
TRBV9	TRBJ2-1	CASSVEGQGEQFF
TRBV11-3	TRBJ2-2	CASSVLGGATGELLF
TRBV6-5	TRBJ2-7	CASSYGTLYEQYF
TRBV7-9	TRBJ1-2	CASSLESRGLGYTF
TRBV5-1	TRBJ2-1	CATVLGTGNYNEQFF
TRBV7-2	TRBJ2-7	CASSVDRGRHYEQYF
TRBV7-6	TRBJ2-1	CASSSGLAGGSNEQFF